This T cell receptor beta chain was captured in a study of cytomegalovirus exposure and HLA in healthy donors. Study at large: An earlier analysis identified approximately 120 million unique TCR beta sequences in about 179 million T cells.

Vbeta (60) and Jbeta (13) primers were used in the PCR. The assay was immunoSEQ multiplex PCR, and TCRdb's table has in-frame clones only and misses some. This table holds more than 80,000 clones, around three fifths found once. Trimming at V came to 5 bases and at J to 5 bases, leaving 10 bases not matched to a gene. This CDR3 has 15 residues. The V gene's germline CDR1 is SGHAT and CDR2 FQNNGV. Input material: PBMCs. This clonotype originated in a woman aged 40-49 years in good health and CMV-seropositive. The chain couples TRBV11-2 to TRBJ1-2; TRBD1 agrees at 8 bases. CDR3 loop: CASSRPGTGLYGYTF. The CDR3 DNA is TGTGCCAGCAGCCGCCCCGGGACAGGCCTATATGGCTACACCTTC.